Listed here is a single T cell receptor (beta chain). The CDR3 spans 16 residues. Germline loops: CDR1 KGHSH, CDR2 LQKENI. V lost 3 bases, J lost 2 bases, and 7 bases stayed unmatched. Sequencing used immunoSEQ multiplex PCR; TCRdb keeps in-frame clones, though not all of them. The table has about 110,000 clones, around 81% seen once. This entry comes from a study of T cell responses to AZD1222 COVID-19 vaccine. Sequenced here: peripheral blood, sampled on day 0 of AZD1222 vaccination. V and J are TRBV18 and TRBJ2-5; 9 bases are a match to TRBD2. The clonotype originates from an adult in good health. The CDR3 loop is CASSPVLAGAQETQYF. The CDR3 DNA is TGTGCCAGCTCACCTGTGTTAGCGGGGGCTCAAGAGACCCAGTACTTC. The full variable domain, with the rest looked up from reference TRBV18 and TRBJ2-5, is NAGVMQNPRHLVRRRGQEARLRCSPMKGHSHVYWYRQLPEEGLKFMVYLQKENIIDESGMPKERFSAEFPKEGPSILRIQQVVRGDSAAYFCASSPVLAGAQETQYFGPGTRLLVL.